This TCR beta chain was sequenced in a study of long-term antiretroviral therapy in people with HIV. Notes on the study in general: Despite increasing after ART, diversity remained lower than that of transplant donor controls.

As to this clone: Its antigen is as yet unknown.

Trimming left V 0 bases short and J 10 bases short, with 9 bases between. From germline, CDR1 is MRHNA and CDR2 SNTAGT. This CDR3 is built from 12 residues. Researchers ran immunoSEQ v3.0 at survey level. Libraries were prepared by immunoSEQ multiplex PCR; TCRdb keeps only in-frame clonotypes and omits some of them. The sample lists some 35,000 clones; approximately 74% were seen once. None of the participants with HIV were treated outside the United States. The sample in question was unsorted PBMCs, obtained 3 years after starting antiretroviral therapy. V is TRBV6-4 and J is TRBJ1-1, with unresolved D. This clonotype was sampled from a man aged 50-60 years with HIV. The CDR3 DNA sequence: TGTGCCAGCAGTGACTCTAGGGCAGTAGCTTTCTTT. As protein: CASSDSRAVAFF.